A selection of T cell receptor beta chains follows, all from one sample in a study of blood T cell repertoires in COVID-19. The assay was immunoSEQ multiplex PCR, and TCRdb's table has in-frame clones only and misses some. The data show fewer than 150,000 clones, about four fifths seen once. The material sequenced was peripheral blood. Source of these receptors: a woman in her 40s with acute or convalescent COVID-19. Each CDR3 is given with its conserved first and last residue.

v_call | cdr3_aa
TRBV7-9 | CASSLRAGLQEKLFF
TRBV12-5 | CASRNTEAFF
TRBV3-1/TRBV3-2 | CASSQDGVNTEAFF
TRBV7-9 | CASSLGHSSPLHF
TRBV2 | CASSEVVGGETQYF
TRBV9 | CASSVVPGQVSGNTIYF
TRBV14 | CASSSGTGYSPLHF
TRBV18 | CASSPRGQIYSNQPQHF
TRBV19 | CASSQPGQGKGAFF
TRBV11-2 | CASSLGPSGGYTDTQYF